Sequencing of this TCR beta chain was carried out in a study of vaccination and CD4 T cells after COVID-19. About the research overall: Culture controls were given either a CEFX pool, an HIV-1 Nef pool, or no peptide.

A note on this clonotype: The antigen is not known.

This CDR3 is built from 13 residues. Germline-derived CDR1 and CDR2 are SGHNT and YENEEA. Unmatched junction bases numbered 10, after V lost 5 bases and J lost 11 bases. Indicated treatment: roughly 10-day PBMC culture with coronavirus spike peptide pools or control peptides (ViraFEST assay). Positive PCR tests came between March and December 2020, ahead of the US Alpha, Beta and Delta variants. Cultured CD4+ T cells had their DNA profiled by the Oncomine TCR Beta short-read assay. TCRdb ran MiXCR on the PCR reads and lists one entry per CDR3 protein. Among 24,000 or so distinct CDR3 sequences listed, 58% were seen once.

This chain joins TRBV11-3 and TRBJ1-1; TRBD1 matches 8 bases. This TCR was sampled from a human donor who had recovered from COVID-19. Sample: CD4+ T cells from blood, cultured in vitro. The CDR3 nucleotides are TGTGCCAGCAGCCAGGCCGACAGGGGCGGCGCTTTCTTT. It encodes CASSQADRGGAFF.